Following are 20 T cell receptor beta chains from one sample sequenced in a study of blood T cell repertoires in COVID-19. Data came from immunoSEQ multiplex PCR; TCRdb stores just in-frame clones and leaves some out. Altogether some 200,000 clones are present, about 85% being singletons, with the ten largest covering around 9.5%. Sequencing input: peripheral blood. The receptors originated from a woman older than 75 with acute or convalescent COVID-19.

The chain links TRBV6-4 to TRBJ2-1; 11 bases are a match to TRBD2. The V segment lost 6 bases and the J segment 3 bases; nucleotides outside the gene matches: 4. This CDR3 comprises 15 residues. CDR1 and CDR2 from the germline V gene are MRHNA and SNTAGT. The CDR3 protein is CASSPLAGGYNEQFF. The CDR3 DNA reads as TGTGCCAGCAGCCCGCTAGCGGGGGGCTACAATGAGCAGTTCTTC.

The chain links TRBV11-3 to TRBJ2-3; weak D call: TRBD2 (6 bases). V shed 3 bases and J shed 6 bases, with 13 bases lying between them. CDR1 SGHNT and CDR2 YENEEA come from the germline V gene. The CDR3 is made up of 14 amino acids. DNA of the CDR3: TGTGCCAGCAGCTTTCGGGGGAGGAGTGATACGCAGTATTTT. This codes for CASSFRGRSDTQYF.

This clone has more than one count but fewer than ten. This sequence joins TRBV10-2 and TRBJ1-6; possibly TRBD1 for D (6 bases). The CDR3 is made up of 14 amino acids. The germline V gene has CDR1 WSHSY and CDR2 SAAADI. V dropped 6 bases and J dropped 7 bases, with 13 bases sitting between them. The CDR3 coding sequence is TGCGCCAGCAGCCCGGGACACCCAAATTCACCCCTCCACTTT. Encoded protein: CASSPGHPNSPLHF.

The chain has TRBV3-1 (or the pseudogene TRBV3-2) and TRBJ2-7; 8 nucleotides align to TRBD1. The V and J ends lost 11 bases and 2 bases, in that order; junction bases with no gene match: 5. Germline V lookup: CDR1 LGHDT, CDR2 YNNKEL (reference sequence). The CDR3 sequence is 12 residues long. CDR3 DNA sequence: TGTGCCGCGACACAGGGGGCCTACGAGCAGTACTTC. Translating it yields CAATQGAYEQYF.

The chain links TRBV3-1 (or the pseudogene TRBV3-2) to TRBJ2-7; TRBD1 aligns across 8 bases. J lost 3 bases, V lost 3 bases, and 10 bases had no gene match. The length of the CDR3 is 16 residues. Germline V gene sequence: CDR1 LGHDT, CDR2 YNNKEL (reference sequence). The CDR3 region has the DNA TGTGCCAGCAGCCAGGGGACAGGCGGGGCATACTACGAGCAGTACTTC. This translates into CASSQGTGGAYYEQYF.

V is TRBV24-1 and J is TRBJ2-3; perhaps TRBD1 as D (5 bases). Germline V gene data show CDR1 as KGHDR and CDR2 as SFDVKD. The CDR3 length is 15 residues. Trimming shortened V by 3 bases and J by 4 bases, and 13 bases separated the two germline ends. CDR3 sequence: CATSDLGRASDTQYF. In DNA, the CDR3 is TGTGCCACCAGTGATCTGGGCAGGGCGTCAGATACGCAGTATTTT.

The chain combines TRBV19 with TRBJ2-5, with unresolved D. V was trimmed by 1 base and J by 0 bases, leaving 18 bases between them. Germline V CDR1 and CDR2: LNHDA, SQIVND (reference sequence). This CDR3 has 18 amino acids. This CDR3 reads CASSIVRRSNSYQETQYF. Written as DNA, the CDR3 is TGTGCCAGTAGTATAGTTCGGCGGAGTAACTCGTACCAAGAGACCCAGTACTTC.

V and J are TRBV3-1 (or the pseudogene TRBV3-2) and TRBJ2-4; maybe TRBD2 (5 bases). The germline V gene has CDR1 LGHDT and CDR2 YNNKEL (reference sequence). V lost 0 bases and J lost 0, with 12 bases in between. The CDR3 totals 17 residues. This chain's CDR3 is CASSQEARAEAKNIQYF. In DNA, the CDR3 is TGTGCCAGCAGCCAAGAAGCGCGAGCGGAAGCCAAAAACATTCAGTACTTC.

The chain joins TRBV19 to TRBJ1-4; perhaps TRBD1 as D (6 bases). V was shortened by 7 bases and J by 0 bases, with 12 bases between the two germline ends. CDR3 length: 15 amino acids. CDR1 and CDR2 (germline): LNHDA, SQIVND (reference sequence). This chain's CDR3 is CASNPTGATNEKLFF. In nucleotides, the CDR3 is TGTGCCAGTAACCCGACAGGAGCAACTAATGAAAAACTGTTTTTT.

The chain uses TRBV9 and TRBJ2-7, with 7 positions matching TRBD2. V lost 3 bases to trimming and J lost 6 bases; unmatched junction nucleotides: 9. CDR3 size: 14 residues. The germline V gene has CDR1 SGDLS and CDR2 YYNGEE. The CDR3: CASSAGTGGGEQYF. CDR3 DNA: TGTGCCAGCAGCGCCGGGACTGGCGGGGGCGAGCAGTACTTC.

The CDR3 protein is CASKEGHYGYTF. The CDR3 DNA is TGTGCCAGCAAGGAGGGTCACTATGGCTACACCTTC. The chain employs TRBV6-5 and TRBJ1-2; the D is unclear. Germline assignment: CDR1 MNHEY and CDR2 SVGAGI. The CDR3 has 12 amino acids. V was shortened by 7 bases and J by 3 bases, with 9 bases between the two germline ends.

This sequence joins TRBV30 and TRBJ1-1; no definite D call. Germline V gene sequence: CDR1 GTSNPN, CDR2 SVGIG (reference sequence). The CDR3 is 17 residues long. Between the trimmed V and J ends, which lost 3 bases and 4 bases, there was a span of 24 bases. This CDR3 is CAWSVLLSGRVGTEAFF. CDR3 nucleotide sequence: TGTGCCTGGAGCGTACTCCTAAGTGGGAGGGTTGGCACTGAAGCTTTCTTT.

The chain links TRBV30 to TRBJ1-4, with 9 bases identical to TRBD1. CDR3 length equals 15 residues. V gave up 3 bases and J gave up 3 bases; unmatched junction bases: 5. CDR1 is GTSNPN, CDR2 SVGIG, per germline (reference sequence). The CDR3 DNA reads TGTGCCTGGAGCCCCACAGGGGGCCCTAATGAAAAACTGTTTTTT. Residues: CAWSPTGGPNEKLFF. Complete variable domain (other parts from reference TRBV30 and TRBJ1-4): SQTIHQWPATLVQPVGSPLSLECTVEGTSNPNLYWYRQAAGRGLQLLFYSVGIGQISSEVPQNLSASRPQDRQFILSSKKLLLSDSGFYLCAWSPTGGPNEKLFFGSGTQLSVL.

The chain couples TRBV18 to TRBJ2-7; D gene ambiguous. From germline, CDR1 is KGHSH and CDR2 LQKENI. V was cut by 3 bases and J by 0 bases, with 6 bases left in between. The CDR3 length is 13 residues. The CDR3 coding sequence is TGTGCCAGCTCACCCTCACTCTCCTACGAGCAGTACTTC. Protein sequence: CASSPSLSYEQYF.

The V gene is TRBV21-1, the J gene TRBJ2-7; TRBD2, the table's D call, was not compared with the DNA. TRBV21-1 is shown as a pseudogene. The CDR3 is 14 residues long. CDR3 DNA sequence: TGTGCCAGCAGCAAAGACCTAGCGGGCCTCTTTAGGGACTTC. This encodes CASSKDLAGLFRDF.

V is TRBV12-3 or TRBV12-4 and J is TRBJ1-2; the D gene is possibly TRBD1 (5 bases). CDR3 length: 12 residues. V was pared by 6 bases and J by 8 bases, with 13 bases between. As DNA, the CDR3 is TGTGCCAGCAGCTTGGGGCTTGTCGGCTACACCTTC. Residues: CASSLGLVGYTF.

V gene TRBV12-3 or TRBV12-4 combines with J gene TRBJ2-3; D uncertain. The V gene lost 7 bases and the J gene lost 5 bases, with 7 bases spanning the gap. This CDR3 region has 11 residues. CDR3 nucleotide sequence: TGTGCCAGCACGACTCGAGATACGCAGTATTTT. Its protein product is CASTTRDTQYF.

CDR3 protein: CASSPTSGYGYTF. DNA of the CDR3: TGTGCCAGCAGCCCCACTTCAGGGTATGGCTACACCTTC. This sequence joins TRBV3-1 (or the pseudogene TRBV3-2) and TRBJ1-2; TRBD1 is a possible D gene (5 bases). Germline V lookup: CDR1 LGHDT, CDR2 YNNKEL (reference sequence). The CDR3 totals 13 residues. V was clipped by 4 bases and J by 5 bases, with 11 bases between them.

This clone was recorded only once. This sequence joins TRBV12-3 or TRBV12-4 and TRBJ1-1; D is perhaps TRBD1 (6 bases). The CDR3 runs 13 residues. Trimming removed 7 bases from V and 3 bases from J, with 12 bases in between. Written as DNA, the CDR3 is TGTGCCAGCACCGTACAGGGCCACACTGAAGCTTTCTTT. The encoded protein is CASTVQGHTEAFF.

The V gene is TRBV9, the J gene TRBJ1-1; 8 bases fit TRBD1. Germline V gene lookup returns CDR1 SGDLS and CDR2 YYNGEE. V was clipped by 3 bases and J by 7 bases; unmatched bases: 8. This CDR3 has 14 amino acids. The DNA for the CDR3 is TGTGCCAGCAGCGCTAATGCCGGGACAGGTGAAGCTTTCTTT. Its translation is CASSANAGTGEAFF.